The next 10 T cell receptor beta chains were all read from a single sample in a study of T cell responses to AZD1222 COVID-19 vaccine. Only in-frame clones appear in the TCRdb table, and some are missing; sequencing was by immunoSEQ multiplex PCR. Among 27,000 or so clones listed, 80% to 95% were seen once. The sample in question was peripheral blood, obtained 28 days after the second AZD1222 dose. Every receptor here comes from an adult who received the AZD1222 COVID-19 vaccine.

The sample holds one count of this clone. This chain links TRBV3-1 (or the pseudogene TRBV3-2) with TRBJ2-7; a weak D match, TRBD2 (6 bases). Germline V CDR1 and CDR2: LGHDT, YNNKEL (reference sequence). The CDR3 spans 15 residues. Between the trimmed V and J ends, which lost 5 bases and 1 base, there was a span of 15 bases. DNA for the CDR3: TGTGCCAGCAGCGGTGGGACTTACTCATCCTACGAGCAGTACTTC. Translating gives CASSGGTYSSYEQYF.

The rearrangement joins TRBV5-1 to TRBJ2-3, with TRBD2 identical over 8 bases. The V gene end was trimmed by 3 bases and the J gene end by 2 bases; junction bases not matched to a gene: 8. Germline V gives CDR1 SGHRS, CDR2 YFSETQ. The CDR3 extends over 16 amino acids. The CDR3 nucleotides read TGCGCCAGCAGCTCGGAAAGCGGGAGTTCCACAGATACGCAGTATTTT. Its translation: CASSSESGSSTDTQYF.

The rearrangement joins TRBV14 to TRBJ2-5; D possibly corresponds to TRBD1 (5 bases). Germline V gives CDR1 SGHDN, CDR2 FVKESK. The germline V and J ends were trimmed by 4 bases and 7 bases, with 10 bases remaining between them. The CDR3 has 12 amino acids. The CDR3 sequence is CASSPLTGTQYF. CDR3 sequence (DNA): TGTGCCAGCAGCCCCTTAACAGGGACCCAGTACTTC.

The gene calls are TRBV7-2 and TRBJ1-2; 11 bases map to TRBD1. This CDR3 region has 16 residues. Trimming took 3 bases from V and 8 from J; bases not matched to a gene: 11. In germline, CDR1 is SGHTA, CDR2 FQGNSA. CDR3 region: CASSFGQGASVSGYTF. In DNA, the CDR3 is TGTGCCAGCAGCTTCGGACAGGGGGCGTCCGTCAGCGGCTACACCTTC. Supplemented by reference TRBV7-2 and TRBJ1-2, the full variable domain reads GAGVSQSPSNKVTEKGKDVELRCDPISGHTALYWYRQSLGQGLEFLIYFQGNSAPDKSGLPSDRFSAERTGGSVSTLTIQRTQQEDSAVYLCASSFGQGASVSGYTFGSGTRLTVV.

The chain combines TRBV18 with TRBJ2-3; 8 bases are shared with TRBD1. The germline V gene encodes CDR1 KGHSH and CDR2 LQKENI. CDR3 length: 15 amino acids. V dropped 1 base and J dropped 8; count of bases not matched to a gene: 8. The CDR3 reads CASSPLGQGAVTQYF. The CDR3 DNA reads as TGTGCCAGCTCACCACTGGGTCAGGGGGCCGTTACGCAGTATTTT. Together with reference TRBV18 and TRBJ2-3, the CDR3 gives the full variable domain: NAGVMQNPRHLVRRRGQEARLRCSPMKGHSHVYWYRQLPEEGLKFMVYLQKENIIDESGMPKERFSAEFPKEGPSILRIQQVVRGDSAAYFCASSPLGQGAVTQYFGPGTRLTVL.

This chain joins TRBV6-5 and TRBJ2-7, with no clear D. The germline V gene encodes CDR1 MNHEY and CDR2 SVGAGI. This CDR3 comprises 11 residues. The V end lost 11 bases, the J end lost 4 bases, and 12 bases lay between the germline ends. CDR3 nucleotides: TGTGCCCTTGGGCGTTCTTACGAGCAGTACTTC. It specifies CALGRSYEQYF.

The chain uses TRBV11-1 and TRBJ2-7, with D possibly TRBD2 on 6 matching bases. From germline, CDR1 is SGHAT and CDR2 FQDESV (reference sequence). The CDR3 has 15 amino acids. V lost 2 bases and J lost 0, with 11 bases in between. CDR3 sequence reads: CASSLNRGYSYEQYF. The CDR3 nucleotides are TGTGCCAGCAGCTTAAACCGGGGGTACTCCTACGAGCAGTACTTC. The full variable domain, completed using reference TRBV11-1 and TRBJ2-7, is EAEVAQSPRYKITEKSQAVAFWCDPISGHATLYWYRQILGQGPELLVQFQDESVVDDSQLPKDRFSAERLKGVDSTLKIQPAELGDSAMYLCASSLNRGYSYEQYFGPGTRLTVT.

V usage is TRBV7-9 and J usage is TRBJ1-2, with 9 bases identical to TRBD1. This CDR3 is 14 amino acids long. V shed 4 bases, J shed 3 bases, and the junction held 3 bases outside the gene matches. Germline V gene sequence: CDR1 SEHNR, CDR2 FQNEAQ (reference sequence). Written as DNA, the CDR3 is TGTGCCAGCAGCTACAGGGGGCTCGACTATGGCTACACCTTC. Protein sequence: CASSYRGLDYGYTF.

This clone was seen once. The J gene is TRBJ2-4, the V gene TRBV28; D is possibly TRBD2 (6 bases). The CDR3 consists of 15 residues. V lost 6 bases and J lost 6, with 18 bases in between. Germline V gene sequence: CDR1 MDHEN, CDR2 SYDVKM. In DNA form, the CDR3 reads TGTGCCAGCAGCTCGAACCGGGACTTATTAAACATTCAGTACTTC. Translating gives CASSSNRDLLNIQYF.

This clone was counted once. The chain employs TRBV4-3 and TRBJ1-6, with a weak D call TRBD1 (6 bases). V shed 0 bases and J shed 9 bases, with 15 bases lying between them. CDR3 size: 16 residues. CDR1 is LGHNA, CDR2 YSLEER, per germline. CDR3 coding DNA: TGCGCCAGCAGCCAAGATCTACAGGGCTTTGGTTCACCCCTCCACTTT. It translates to CASSQDLQGFGSPLHF.